This T cell receptor (beta chain) was recovered during a study of T cell responses to AZD1222 COVID-19 vaccine. Turning to the study itself: Second-dose intervals of approximately 4 or approximately 12 weeks were pooled.

Germline V CDR1 and CDR2: MNHEY, SVGEGT. V trimming: 5 bases; J trimming: 6 bases; junction bases outside the gene matches: 11. CDR3 size: 16 residues. The protocol was immunoSEQ multiplex PCR, while the TCRdb copy is restricted to in-frame clones and leaves out a portion. The data contain 90,000 to 110,000 clones, roughly 84% of them seen just once; the ten biggest clones take up approximately 17%. The V call is TRBV6-2 or TRBV6-3, the J call TRBJ2-7; 12 bases map to TRBD2. The sample here was peripheral blood, taken on day 0 of AZD1222 vaccination. The sequence was collected from an adult in good health. The CDR3 spells CASSTIRTSGKGEQYV. DNA for the CDR3: TGTGCCAGCAGTACGATAAGGACTAGCGGGAAGGGCGAGCAGTACGTC.